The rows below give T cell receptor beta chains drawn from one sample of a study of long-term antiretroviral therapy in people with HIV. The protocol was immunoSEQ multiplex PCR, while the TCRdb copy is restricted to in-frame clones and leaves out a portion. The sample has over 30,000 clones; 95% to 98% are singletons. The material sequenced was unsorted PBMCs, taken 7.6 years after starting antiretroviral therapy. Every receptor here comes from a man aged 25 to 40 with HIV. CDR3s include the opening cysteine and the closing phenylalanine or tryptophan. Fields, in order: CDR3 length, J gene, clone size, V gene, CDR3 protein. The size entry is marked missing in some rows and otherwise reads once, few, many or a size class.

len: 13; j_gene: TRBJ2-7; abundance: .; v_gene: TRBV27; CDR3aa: CASSHGQYYEQYF
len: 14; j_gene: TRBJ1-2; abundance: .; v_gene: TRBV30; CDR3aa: CAWTQGAPGYGYTF
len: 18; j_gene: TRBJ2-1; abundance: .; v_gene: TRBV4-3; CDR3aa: CASSQETPGTSGYNEQFF
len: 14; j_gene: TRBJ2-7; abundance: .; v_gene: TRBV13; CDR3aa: CASSLGGLSYEQYF
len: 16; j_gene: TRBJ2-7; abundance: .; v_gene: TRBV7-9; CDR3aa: CASSFSTGVSSYEQYF
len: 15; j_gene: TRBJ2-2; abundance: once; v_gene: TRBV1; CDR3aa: CTSSHELAGMGELFF
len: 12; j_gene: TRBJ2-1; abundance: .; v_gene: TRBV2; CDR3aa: CASSGRFNEQFF
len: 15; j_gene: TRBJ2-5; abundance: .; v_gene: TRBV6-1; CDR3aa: CASSDKSWYQETQYF
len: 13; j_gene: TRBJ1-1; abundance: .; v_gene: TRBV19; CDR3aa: CASSMGQDTEAFF
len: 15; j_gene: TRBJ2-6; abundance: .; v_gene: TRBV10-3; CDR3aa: CAISDDRAGANVLTF
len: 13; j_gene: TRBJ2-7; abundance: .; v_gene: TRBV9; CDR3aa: CASSVGPAPEQYF
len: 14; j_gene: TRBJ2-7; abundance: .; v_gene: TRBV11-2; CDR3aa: CASSLYLSSYEQYF
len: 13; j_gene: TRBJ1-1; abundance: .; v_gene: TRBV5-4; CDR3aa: CASSLDRDFEAFF
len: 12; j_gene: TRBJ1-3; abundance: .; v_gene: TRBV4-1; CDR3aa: CASSQDANTIYF
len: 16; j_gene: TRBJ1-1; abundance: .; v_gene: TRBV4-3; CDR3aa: CASSQDLARARTEAFF
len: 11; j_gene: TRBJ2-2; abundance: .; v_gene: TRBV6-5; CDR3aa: CASGAIGELFF
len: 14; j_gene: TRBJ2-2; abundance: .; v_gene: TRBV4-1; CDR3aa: CASRGQGAWGELFF
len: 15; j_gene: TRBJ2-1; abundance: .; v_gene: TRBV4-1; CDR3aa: CASSQDGAGRNEQFF
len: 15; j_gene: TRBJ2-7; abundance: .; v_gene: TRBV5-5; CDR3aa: CASSFGKTSSYEQYF
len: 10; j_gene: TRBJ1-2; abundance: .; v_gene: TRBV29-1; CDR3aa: CSVAREEVYF
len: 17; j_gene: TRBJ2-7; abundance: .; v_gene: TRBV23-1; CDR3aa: CASSQGGQERSFYEQYF
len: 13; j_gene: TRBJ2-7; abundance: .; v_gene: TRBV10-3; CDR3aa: CAISVNPSYEQYF
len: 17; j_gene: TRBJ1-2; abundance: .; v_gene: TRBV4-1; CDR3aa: CASSQLLTTEGGYGYTF
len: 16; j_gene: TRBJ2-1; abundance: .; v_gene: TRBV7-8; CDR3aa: CASSLAGTGVNNEQFF
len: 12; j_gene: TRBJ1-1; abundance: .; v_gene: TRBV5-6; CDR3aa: CASSFGQGEAFF
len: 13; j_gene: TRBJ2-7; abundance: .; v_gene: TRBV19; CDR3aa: CASSRVGNYEQYF
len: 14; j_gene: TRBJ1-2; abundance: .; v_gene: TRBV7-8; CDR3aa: CASSLGRRGYGYTF
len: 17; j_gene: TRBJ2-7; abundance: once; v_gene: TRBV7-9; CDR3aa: CASSLPLTGALTYEQYF
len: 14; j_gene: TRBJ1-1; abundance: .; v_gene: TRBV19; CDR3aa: CASSAFQGASEAFF
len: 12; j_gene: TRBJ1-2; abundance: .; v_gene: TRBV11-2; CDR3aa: CASSLDQYGYTF